This T cell receptor beta chain stems from a study of cytomegalovirus exposure and HLA in healthy donors. The PCR used 60 Vbeta and 13 Jbeta primers. TCRdb's copy holds only in-frame clones and misses some; the assay was immunoSEQ multiplex PCR. This sample has about 210,000 clones; about 81% occur once, and the top ten carry around 6%. Germline-derived CDR1 and CDR2 are SGHDT and YYEEEE. V shed 4 bases and J 9 bases; nucleotides not matched to a gene: 7. The CDR3 has 16 amino acids. The TCR sequence derives from a man between 35 and 55 years old in good health and CMV-seropositive. The sequenced sample consisted of PBMCs. The genes are TRBV5-6 and TRBJ2-1; 16 bases agree with TRBD2. The CDR3 DNA reads as TGTGCCAGCAGCCAACCGGGACTAGCGGGAGGGGCTGAGCAGTTCTTC. Translated: CASSQPGLAGGAEQFF.